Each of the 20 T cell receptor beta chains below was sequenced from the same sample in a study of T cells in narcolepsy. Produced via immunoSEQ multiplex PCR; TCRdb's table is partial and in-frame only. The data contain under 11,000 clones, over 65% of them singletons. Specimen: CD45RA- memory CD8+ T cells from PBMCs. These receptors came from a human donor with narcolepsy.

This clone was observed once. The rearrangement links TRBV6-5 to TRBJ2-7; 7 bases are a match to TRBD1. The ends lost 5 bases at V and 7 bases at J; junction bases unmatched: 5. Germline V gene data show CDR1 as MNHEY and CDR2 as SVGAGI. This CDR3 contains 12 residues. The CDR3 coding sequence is TGTGCCAGCAGTATTACAGGGGATGAGCAGTACTTC. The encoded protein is CASSITGDEQYF.

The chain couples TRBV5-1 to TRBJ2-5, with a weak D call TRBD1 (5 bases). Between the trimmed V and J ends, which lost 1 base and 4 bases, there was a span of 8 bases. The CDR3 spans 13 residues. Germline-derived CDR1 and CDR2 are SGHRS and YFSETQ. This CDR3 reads CASSLRGGETQYF. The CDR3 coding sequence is TGCGCCAGCAGCTTGAGGGGTGGAGAGACCCAGTACTTC.

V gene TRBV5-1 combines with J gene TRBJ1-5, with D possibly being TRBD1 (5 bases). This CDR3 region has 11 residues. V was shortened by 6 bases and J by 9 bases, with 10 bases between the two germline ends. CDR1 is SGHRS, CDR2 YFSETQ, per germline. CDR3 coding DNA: TGCGCCAGCACCTCGGGGCGGCCCCAGCATTTT. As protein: CASTSGRPQHF.

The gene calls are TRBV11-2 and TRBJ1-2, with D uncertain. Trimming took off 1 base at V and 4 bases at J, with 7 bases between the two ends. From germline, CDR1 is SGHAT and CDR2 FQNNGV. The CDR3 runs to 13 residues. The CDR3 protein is CASSLGAAYGYTF. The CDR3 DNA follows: TGTGCCAGCAGCTTAGGAGCAGCCTATGGCTACACCTTC.

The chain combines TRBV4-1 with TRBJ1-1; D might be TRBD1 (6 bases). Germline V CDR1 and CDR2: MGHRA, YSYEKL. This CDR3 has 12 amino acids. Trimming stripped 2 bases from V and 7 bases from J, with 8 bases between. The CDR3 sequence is CASSQTGYEAFF. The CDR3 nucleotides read TGCGCCAGCAGCCAAACAGGGTATGAAGCTTTCTTT.

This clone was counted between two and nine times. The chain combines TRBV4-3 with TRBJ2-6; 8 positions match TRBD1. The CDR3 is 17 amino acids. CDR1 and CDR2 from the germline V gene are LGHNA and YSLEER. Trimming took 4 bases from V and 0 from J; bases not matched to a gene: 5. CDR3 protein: CASSRTGSSSGANVLTF. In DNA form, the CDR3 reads TGCGCCAGCAGCCGGACAGGGTCAAGCTCTGGGGCCAACGTCCTGACTTTC.

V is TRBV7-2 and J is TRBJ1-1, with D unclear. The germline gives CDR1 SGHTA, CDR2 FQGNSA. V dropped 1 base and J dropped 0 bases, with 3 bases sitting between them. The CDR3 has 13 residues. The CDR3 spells CASSLELNTEAFF. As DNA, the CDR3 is TGTGCCAGCAGCTTAGAGTTGAACACTGAAGCTTTCTTT.

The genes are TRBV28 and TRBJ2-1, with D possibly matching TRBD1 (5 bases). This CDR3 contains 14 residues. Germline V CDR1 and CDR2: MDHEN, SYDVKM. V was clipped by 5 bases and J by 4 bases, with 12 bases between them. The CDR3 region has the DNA TGTGCCAGCAGTCTCACAGGTCTATACAATGAGCAGTTCTTC. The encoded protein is CASSLTGLYNEQFF.

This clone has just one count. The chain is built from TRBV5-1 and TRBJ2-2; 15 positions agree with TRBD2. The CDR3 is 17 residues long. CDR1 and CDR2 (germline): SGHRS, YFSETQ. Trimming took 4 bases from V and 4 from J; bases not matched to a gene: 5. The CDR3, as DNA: TGCGCCAGCAGCCCAGGACTAGCGGGAGGGGTCACCGGGGAGCTGTTTTTT. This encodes CASSPGLAGGVTGELFF. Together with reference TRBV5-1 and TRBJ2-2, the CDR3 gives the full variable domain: KAGVTQTPRYLIKTRGQQVTLSCSPISGHRSVSWYQQTPGQGLQFLFEYFSETQRNKGNFPGRFSGRQFSNSRSEMNVSTLELGDSALYLCASSPGLAGGVTGELFFGEGSRLTVL.

Written as DNA, the CDR3 is TGTGCCAGCAGTACGGGGGGGAAATCCTACAATGAGCAGTTCTTC. Protein product: CASSTGGKSYNEQFF. This chain links TRBV9 with TRBJ2-1; TRBD2 matches at 8 bases. The ends lost 5 bases at V and 1 base at J; junction bases unmatched: 5. Germline V gene sequence: CDR1 SGDLS, CDR2 YYNGEE. This CDR3 contains 15 residues. Based on the CDR3 plus reference TRBV9 and TRBJ2-1, the full variable domain is DSGVTQTPKHLITATGQRVTLRCSPRSGDLSVYWYQQSLDQGLQFLIQYYNGEERAKGNILERFSAQQFPDLHSELNLSSLELGDSALYFCASSTGGKSYNEQFFGPGTRLTVL.

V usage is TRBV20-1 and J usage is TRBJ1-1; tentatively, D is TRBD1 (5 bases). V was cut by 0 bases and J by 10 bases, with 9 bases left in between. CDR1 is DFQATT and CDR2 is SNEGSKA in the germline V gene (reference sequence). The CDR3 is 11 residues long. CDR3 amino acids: CSARDMGRAFF. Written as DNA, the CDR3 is TGCAGTGCTAGAGATATGGGGCGAGCTTTCTTT.

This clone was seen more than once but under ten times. CDR3 sequence reads: CASSDTGSGANVLTF. The CDR3 nucleotides read TGTGCCAGCAGTGACACAGGGTCTGGGGCCAACGTCCTGACTTTC. The chain is built from TRBV6-4 and TRBJ2-6; D is perhaps TRBD1 (6 bases). Germline CDR1 and CDR2: MRHNA and SNTAGT. This CDR3 is 15 amino acids long. Trimming cost V 2 bases and J 1 base, with 6 bases left between them.

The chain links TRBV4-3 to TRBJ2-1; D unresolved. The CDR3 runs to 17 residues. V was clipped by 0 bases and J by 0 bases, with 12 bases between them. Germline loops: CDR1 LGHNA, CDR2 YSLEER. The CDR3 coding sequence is TGCGCCAGCAGCCAAGATATCGAGAGGAGCTCCTACAATGAGCAGTTCTTC. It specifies CASSQDIERSSYNEQFF.

CDR3 residues: CASSPDSSSYNEQFF. CDR3 in DNA: TGTGCCAGCAGTCCCGACAGCAGCTCCTACAATGAGCAGTTCTTC. The chain recombines TRBV5-5 with TRBJ2-1; D might be TRBD1 (5 bases). Germline-derived CDR1 and CDR2 are SGHKS and YYEKEE (reference sequence). Trimming removed 5 bases from V and 0 bases from J, with 12 bases in between. This CDR3 has 15 amino acids.

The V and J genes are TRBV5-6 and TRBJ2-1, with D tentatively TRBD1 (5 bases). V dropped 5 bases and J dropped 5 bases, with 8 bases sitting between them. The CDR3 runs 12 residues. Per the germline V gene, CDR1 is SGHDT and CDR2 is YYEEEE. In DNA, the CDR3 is TGTGCCAGCAGTCCACAGGACAATGAGCAGTTCTTC. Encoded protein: CASSPQDNEQFF.

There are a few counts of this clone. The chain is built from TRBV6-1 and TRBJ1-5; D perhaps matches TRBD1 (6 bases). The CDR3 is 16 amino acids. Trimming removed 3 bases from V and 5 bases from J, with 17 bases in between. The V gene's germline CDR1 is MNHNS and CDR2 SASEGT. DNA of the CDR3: TGTGCCAGCAGTGATTGGCTAGGGGGGGACCATCAGCCCCAGCATTTT. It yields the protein CASSDWLGGDHQPQHF.

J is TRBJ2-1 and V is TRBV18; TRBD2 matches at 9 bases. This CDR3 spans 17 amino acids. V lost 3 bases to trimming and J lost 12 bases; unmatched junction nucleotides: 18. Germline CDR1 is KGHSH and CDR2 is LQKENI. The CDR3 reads CASSPSSSGSYTRGQFF. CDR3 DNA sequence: TGTGCCAGCTCACCTAGCAGTAGCGGGAGTTATACGAGAGGGCAGTTCTTC.

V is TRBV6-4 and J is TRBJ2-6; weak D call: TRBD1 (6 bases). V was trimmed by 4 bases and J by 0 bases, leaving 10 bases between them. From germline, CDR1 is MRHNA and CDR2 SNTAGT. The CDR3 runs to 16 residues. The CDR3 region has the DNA TGTGCCAGCAGTGGGACAGCCTTCTCTGGGGCCAACGTCCTGACTTTC. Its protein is CASSGTAFSGANVLTF.

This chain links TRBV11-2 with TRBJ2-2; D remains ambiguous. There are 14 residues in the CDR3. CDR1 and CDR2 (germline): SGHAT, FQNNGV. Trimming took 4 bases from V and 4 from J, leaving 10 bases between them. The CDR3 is CASSSPTLTGELFF. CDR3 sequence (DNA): TGTGCCAGCAGCTCCCCTACACTCACCGGGGAGCTGTTTTTT.

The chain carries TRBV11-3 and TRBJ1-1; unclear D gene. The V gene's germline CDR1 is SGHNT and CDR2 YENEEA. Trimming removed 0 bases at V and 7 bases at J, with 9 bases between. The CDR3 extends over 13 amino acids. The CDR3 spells CASSLDRGSEAFF. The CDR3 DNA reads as TGTGCCAGCAGCTTAGATCGCGGGAGTGAAGCTTTCTTT.